This T cell receptor beta chain was profiled in a study of blood T cell repertoires in COVID-19. At the level of the study: The United States, Italy and Spain were the sources of the acute and convalescent COVID-19 samples.

Per the original methods: Counts of nucleated cells, estimated from reference gene primer amplification, were obtained. The method was immunoSEQ multiplex PCR; TCRdb's version includes in-frame clones alone and lacks a portion of them. D and trimming were read from the DNA, whereas the V and J calls and clone size are those reported in that table. The sample shows approximately 150,000 clones, about three quarters of them seen only once. The V segment lost 6 bases and the J segment 5 bases; nucleotides outside the gene matches: 6. From germline, CDR1 is SGHAT and CDR2 FQNNGV. The CDR3 runs 15 residues.

The sample consisted of peripheral blood. The gene calls are TRBV11-2 and TRBJ2-2; 10 nucleotides agree with TRBD1. This clonotype was sampled from a man aged 45-60 years with acute or convalescent COVID-19. The CDR3 region is CASRFPGQGTGELFF. As DNA, the CDR3 is TGTGCCAGCAGATTCCCGGGACAGGGGACCGGGGAGCTGTTTTTT. Full variable domain (missing parts from reference TRBV11-2 and TRBJ2-2): EAGVAQSPRYKIIEKRQSVAFWCNPISGHATLYWYQQILGQGPKLLIQFQNNGVVDDSQLPKDRFSAERLKGVDSTLKIQPAKLEDSAVYLCASRFPGQGTGELFFGEGSRLTVL.